A selection of T cell receptor beta chains follows, all from one sample in a study of T-cell memory formation after mild COVID-19. From the 5' RACE reads, TCRdb called clonotypes with MiXCR, one entry per CDR3 protein. Here the sample spans about 150,000 distinct CDR3 sequences, less than 25% being singletons. The sequenced material came from PBMCs or a T cell subset sorted from them (not recorded which). All receptors derive from an adult woman who had mild COVID-19 (a few samples of this study predate the infection). Cell type and time point are not known. CDR3s include the opening cysteine and the closing phenylalanine or tryptophan. The D gene is left open where the match is weak. The size of a clone is reported for some rows only, either as once, few or many, or as a class for expanded clones.

j_call | v_call | clone_size | d_call | cdr3_nt | cdr3_aa
TRBJ2-7 | TRBV30 | few | - | TGTGCCTGGAGTGTAAGGGGATACGAGCAGTACTTC | CAWSVRGYEQYF
TRBJ2-5 | TRBV5-6 | - | TRBD2 | TGTGCCAGCAGCCCGGGACTAGAAGAGACCCAGTACTTC | CASSPGLEETQYF
TRBJ2-2 | TRBV15 | few | TRBD1 | TGTGCCACCAGCAGGGACAATGGACAGGAGATCACCGGGGAGCTGTTTTTT | CATSRDNGQEITGELFF
TRBJ2-1 | TRBV20-1 | - | - | TGCAGTTCGACGCATGGGACCCGCGACACCTACAATGAGCAGTTCTTC | CSSTHGTRDTYNEQFF
TRBJ2-5 | TRBV12-3/TRBV12-4 | - | TRBD1 | TGTGCCAGCAGTTTGGGGACAGGGGATTCGGAGACCCAGTACTTC | CASSLGTGDSETQYF
TRBJ2-1 | TRBV6-1 | few | TRBD1 | TGTGCCAGCAGTGAACTCCTACCGGGACAGGGGTTCGATGAGCAGTTCTTC | CASSELLPGQGFDEQFF
TRBJ2-1 | TRBV7-2 | - | - | TGTGCCAGCAGCTTGGCAGCTGGCTACAATGAGCAGTTCTTC | CASSLAAGYNEQFF
TRBJ2-7 | TRBV11-2 | - | - | TGTGCCAGCAGCCATACCGGTGGTTTCATCCGTTTC | CASSHTGGFIRF
TRBJ2-3 | TRBV12-3/TRBV12-4 | - | - | TGTGCCATAACAGGGCCTAGCACAGATACGCAGTATTTT | CAITGPSTDTQYF
TRBJ1-1 | TRBV24-1 | few | - | TGTGCCACCAGTTCCACAGCCAGCACTGAAGCTTTCTTT | CATSSTASTEAFF
TRBJ2-1 | TRBV7-8 | many | - | TGTGCCAGCAGCTCCCCGGACGCTTCCTCCTACAATGAGCAGTTCTTC | CASSSPDASSYNEQFF
TRBJ2-2 | TRBV25-1 | - | - | TGTGCCAGCAGTGAGGGGACGTGGGAGCTGTTTTTT | CASSEGTWELFF
TRBJ2-7 | TRBV13 | - | - | TGTGCCAGCAGCTTAGTTCGGAGCGGGCCCCTCTACGAGCAGTACTTC | CASSLVRSGPLYEQYF
TRBJ2-7 | TRBV27 | - | - | TGTGCCAGCAGTCCTTTTGGGGGCGCTAGGGCCTACGAGCAGTACTTC | CASSPFGGARAYEQYF
TRBJ1-5 | TRBV2 | - | TRBD1 | TGTGCCAGCGGGGACAGGACCAATCAGCCCCAGCATTTT | CASGDRTNQPQHF
TRBJ2-7 | TRBV5-1 | few | - | TGCGCCAGCAGCTTGGAGGACAGTACCTACGAGCAGTACTTC | CASSLEDSTYEQYF
TRBJ2-6 | TRBV5-1 | few | TRBD1 | TGCGCCAGCAGGACAGGGACTGGGGCCAACGTCCTGACTTTC | CASRTGTGANVLTF
TRBJ2-2 | TRBV6-5 | few | TRBD2 | TGTGCCAGCAGTTACTCGGCCGGACTAGCGGGATCAGCCGGGGAGCTGTTTTTT | CASSYSAGLAGSAGELFF
TRBJ1-1 | TRBV9 | few | - | TGTGCCTCCACCTTGGGGGGACAGAACACTGAAGCTTTCTTT | CASTLGGQNTEAFF
TRBJ1-1 | TRBV9 | few | - | TGTGCCAGCAGCCGCGGATGGGGTGGGGGCAGAGGTACTGAAGCTTTCTTT | CASSRGWGGGRGTEAFF
TRBJ1-1 | TRBV7-9 | - | - | TGTGCCAGCAGCGCCGTCACAGGGATGAACACTGAAGCTTTCTTT | CASSAVTGMNTEAFF
TRBJ2-1 | TRBV9 | - | - | TGTGCCAGCAGCGTATACCCGACCCAGGAGCAGTTCTTC | CASSVYPTQEQFF
TRBJ2-1 | TRBV7-6 | - | - | TGTGCCAGCAGCTTAAACGGCGGGTCCTACAATGAGCAGTTCTTC | CASSLNGGSYNEQFF
TRBJ1-3 | TRBV14 | - | TRBD1 | TGTGCCAGCAGCCAAACCAGGACAGGGACGGGAAACACCATATATTTT | CASSQTRTGTGNTIYF
TRBJ1-6 | TRBV7-7 | few | - | TGTGCTAGCAGCTTGGGGCTGACCTCCTATAATTCACCCCTCCACTTT | CASSLGLTSYNSPLHF
TRBJ1-5 | TRBV9 | - | TRBD1 | TGTGCCAGCAGCGTAGATGCAGGGGGCTTTCAGCCCCAGCATTTT | CASSVDAGGFQPQHF
TRBJ2-1 | TRBV12-3/TRBV12-4 | few | TRBD1 | TGTGCCAGCAGTGCCTTTGGACAGGGGGGTACGGATGAGCAGTTCTTC | CASSAFGQGGTDEQFF